This T cell receptor (beta chain) was recorded in a study of CD8+ T cells in alopecia areata. Study details: Oral tofacitinib, 5 to 10 mg twice daily, was given in an open-label trial. Findings and caveats of the study: Especially in alopecia totalis/universalis, lesional scalp showed greater clonality than normal scalp did.

A remark on this clone: Antigen specificity is unknown. The sample carries other DNA sequences with the same CDR3.

CDR1 and CDR2 from the germline V gene are SGHVS and FNYEAQ. This CDR3 is built from 15 residues. The V segment lost 3 bases and the J segment 3 bases; nucleotides outside the gene matches: 4. Extracted from the samples, RNA was reverse transcribed into cDNA to serve as the sequencing template. Sequenced by immunoSEQ multiplex PCR; TCRdb stores in-frame clones only, minus some. The repertoire holds 120,000 to 150,000 clones, with 85% to 90% as singletons. T lymphocytes (CD4+ and CD8+) were sorted from PBMCs. This TCR was sampled from a human donor with alopecia areata. The chain joins TRBV7-6 to TRBJ2-3, with 9 bases matching TRBD2. The input for sequencing was CD8+ T cells sorted from blood, taken at week 0. Here the CDR3 reads CASSFTSGRTDTQYF. The CDR3 DNA reads as TGTGCCAGCAGCTTTACAAGCGGGAGGACAGATACGCAGTATTTT.